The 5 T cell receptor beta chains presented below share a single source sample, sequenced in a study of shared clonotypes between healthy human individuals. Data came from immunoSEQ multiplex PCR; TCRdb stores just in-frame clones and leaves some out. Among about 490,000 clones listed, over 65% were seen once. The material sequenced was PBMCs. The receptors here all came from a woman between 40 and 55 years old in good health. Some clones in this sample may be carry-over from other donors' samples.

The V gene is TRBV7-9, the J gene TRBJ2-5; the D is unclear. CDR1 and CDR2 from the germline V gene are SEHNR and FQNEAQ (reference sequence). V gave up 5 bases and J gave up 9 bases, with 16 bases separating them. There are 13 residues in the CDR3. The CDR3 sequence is CASSTTGPGPQYF. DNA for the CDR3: TGTGCCAGCAGCACGACTGGCCCTGGGCCCCAGTACTTC.

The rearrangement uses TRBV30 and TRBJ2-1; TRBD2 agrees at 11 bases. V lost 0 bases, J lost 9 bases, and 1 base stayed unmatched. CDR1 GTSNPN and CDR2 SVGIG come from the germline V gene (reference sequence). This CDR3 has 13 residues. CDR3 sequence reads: CAWSVLAGVEQFF. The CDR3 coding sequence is TGTGCCTGGAGTGTACTAGCGGGAGTTGAGCAGTTCTTC.

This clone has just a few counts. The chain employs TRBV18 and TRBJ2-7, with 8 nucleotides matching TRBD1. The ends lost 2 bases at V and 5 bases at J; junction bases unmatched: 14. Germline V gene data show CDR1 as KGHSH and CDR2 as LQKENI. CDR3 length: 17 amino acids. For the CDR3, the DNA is TGTGCCAGCTCACCAAGTCCGGTCGGGCAGGGGGCCGACGAGCAGTACTTC. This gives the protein CASSPSPVGQGADEQYF.

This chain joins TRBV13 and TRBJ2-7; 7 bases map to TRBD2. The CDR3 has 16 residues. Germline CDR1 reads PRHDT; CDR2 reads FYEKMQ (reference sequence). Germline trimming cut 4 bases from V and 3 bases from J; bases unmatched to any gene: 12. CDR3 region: CASSSIWPGLNYEQYF. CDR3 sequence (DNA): TGTGCCAGCAGCTCCATTTGGCCGGGACTAAACTACGAGCAGTACTTC.

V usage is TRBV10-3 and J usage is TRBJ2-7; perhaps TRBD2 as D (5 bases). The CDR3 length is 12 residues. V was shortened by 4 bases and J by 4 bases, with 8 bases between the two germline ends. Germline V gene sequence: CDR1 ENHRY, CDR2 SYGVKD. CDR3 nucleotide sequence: TGTGCCATCAGTGCTCGGGAATACGAGCAGTACTTC. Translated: CAISAREYEQYF.